Reported below is one T cell receptor (beta chain). The antigen is unknown. Germline CDR1 and CDR2: SEHNR and FQNEAQ (reference sequence). CDR3 length equals 14 residues. Between the trimmed V and J ends, which lost 5 bases and 7 bases, there was a span of 14 bases. This specimen comes from a study of cytomegalovirus exposure and HLA in healthy donors. Study-level results: Later on, an analysis showed TCR association rates differing by HLA locus, with DRB1 the most and HLA-C the fewest. V- and J-gene trimming of TCR beta was linked (in a later analysis) to a missense DCLRE1C variant.

The PCR employed 60 Vbeta primers together with 13 Jbeta primers. Libraries were prepared by immunoSEQ multiplex PCR; TCRdb keeps only in-frame clonotypes and omits some of them. Here the sample spans about 130,000 clones, 17% being singletons. Sequenced input: PBMCs. The receptor comes from a female donor in good health and CMV-seropositive. V usage is TRBV7-9 and J usage is TRBJ1-4, with D possibly being TRBD1 (5 bases). The CDR3, as DNA: TGTGCCAGCAGCCCAGTGGGGGGTGGTGAAAAACTGTTTTTT. It codes for CASSPVGGGEKLFF.